Presented here are 31 T cell receptor beta chains from one specimen sequenced in a study of shared clonotypes between healthy human individuals. TCRdb's copy holds only in-frame clones and misses some; the assay was immunoSEQ multiplex PCR. Among over a million clones listed, 75% to 80% were seen once. Sample: memory CD4+ T cells from PBMCs. Subset: CD45RA-negative fraction. These receptors originate from a man younger than 30 in good health. Some clones in this sample may be carry-over from other donors' samples.

V gene TRBV30 combines with J gene TRBJ1-3; TRBD1 matches 8 bases. V lost 3 bases to trimming and J lost 0 bases; unmatched junction nucleotides: 7. CDR1 GTSNPN and CDR2 SVGIG come from the germline V gene (reference sequence). The CDR3 is made up of 16 amino acids. The CDR3 here is CAWRVGQVFSGNTIYF. As DNA, the CDR3 is TGTGCCTGGAGAGTGGGACAGGTCTTCTCTGGAAACACCATATATTTT.

The chain has TRBV5-1 and TRBJ2-5; possibly TRBD2 for D (6 bases). CDR1 and CDR2 (germline): SGHRS, YFSETQ. The V gene lost 2 bases and the J gene lost 5 bases, with 13 bases spanning the gap. The CDR3 contains 14 residues. CDR3 sequence reads: CASSFQTGEETQYF. CDR3 DNA sequence: TGCGCCAGCAGCTTCCAGACGGGGGAGGAGACCCAGTACTTC.

The chain recombines TRBV27 with TRBJ2-3, with D unresolved. Per germline, CDR1 MNHEY and CDR2 SMNVEV (reference sequence). Trimming shortened V by 2 bases and J by 4 bases, and 10 bases separated the two germline ends. The CDR3 runs 14 residues. The CDR3 region has the DNA TGTGCCAGCAGTTTAACCTCTAGGGCAGATACGCAGTATTTT. It yields the protein CASSLTSRADTQYF.

V gene TRBV28 combines with J gene TRBJ2-1; D possibly corresponds to TRBD2 (5 bases). Between the trimmed V and J ends, which lost 8 bases and 3 bases, there was a span of 20 bases. The germline gives CDR1 MDHEN, CDR2 SYDVKM. This CDR3 has 16 residues. DNA for the CDR3: TGTGCCAGCCTCCGGGGTTTGCCCAGTGGCTACAATGAGCAGTTCTTC. Translated, it gives CASLRGLPSGYNEQFF.

The chain links TRBV19 to TRBJ1-2; 7 bases map to TRBD1. V shed 7 bases, J shed 2 bases, and the junction held 7 bases outside the gene matches. The CDR3 is 14 residues long. In germline, CDR1 is LNHDA, CDR2 SQIVND (reference sequence). The CDR3 loop reads CASTAQGVNYGYTF. In nucleotides, the CDR3 is TGTGCCAGTACCGCCCAGGGGGTCAACTATGGCTACACCTTC.

The CDR3 loop is CASSSQGIYGYTF. In DNA, the CDR3 is TGTGCCAGCAGCTCACAGGGTATCTATGGCTACACCTTC. The V call is TRBV28, the J call TRBJ1-2; D is possibly TRBD1 (6 bases). CDR1 MDHEN and CDR2 SYDVKM come from the germline V gene. The V gene lost 6 bases and the J gene lost 4 bases, with 12 bases spanning the gap. CDR3 length: 13 amino acids.

The sample holds a few counts of this clone. The gene calls are TRBV5-6 and TRBJ2-5; D uncertain. Germline V CDR1 and CDR2: SGHDT, YYEEEE. CDR3 length: 13 residues. The V end lost 0 bases, the J end lost 4 bases, and 7 bases lay between the germline ends. CDR3 loop: CASSLVSGETQYF. In DNA form, the CDR3 reads TGTGCCAGCAGCTTGGTGTCAGGAGAGACCCAGTACTTC.

The chain has TRBV11-2 and TRBJ2-2; no reliable D call. The CDR3 totals 11 residues. The germline V gene encodes CDR1 SGHAT and CDR2 FQNNGV. V was shortened by 9 bases and J by 4 bases, with 6 bases between the two germline ends. CDR3 in DNA: TGTGCCAGTCATGGCACCGGGGAGCTGTTTTTT. Translating it yields CASHGTGELFF.

CDR3 amino acids: CASSRGLGHQPQHF. The CDR3 DNA sequence: TGTGCCAGCAGCCGGGGTTTGGGACATCAGCCCCAGCATTTT. The rearrangement uses TRBV28 and TRBJ1-5, with a tentative D call TRBD1 (5 bases). Trimming took off 6 bases at V and 5 bases at J, with 14 bases between the two ends. CDR3 size: 14 residues. CDR1 is MDHEN and CDR2 is SYDVKM in the germline V gene.

V is TRBV4-3 and J is TRBJ1-1; D call uncertain. V shed 2 bases and J shed 3 bases, with 10 bases lying between them. The CDR3 totals 14 residues. The germline V gene encodes CDR1 LGHNA and CDR2 YSLEER. Written as DNA, the CDR3 is TGCGCCAGCAGCCAAACCCCGGAGGACACTGAAGCTTTCTTT. Translation gives CASSQTPEDTEAFF.

The chain has TRBV18 and TRBJ2-7; tentatively, D is TRBD1 or TRBD2 (6 bases each). CDR1 is KGHSH, CDR2 LQKENI, per germline. Deletions cut 2 bases from V and 2 bases from J, with 16 bases between. The CDR3 runs to 16 residues. The CDR3 loop reads CASSPTVRGLTYEQYF. CDR3 DNA: TGTGCCAGCTCACCAACTGTCCGGGGGCTTACCTACGAGCAGTACTTC.

V usage is TRBV19 and J usage is TRBJ1-1; 9 positions match TRBD1. CDR1 and CDR2 from the germline V gene are LNHDA and SQIVND (reference sequence). This CDR3 has 14 residues. V lost 4 bases to trimming and J lost 7 bases; unmatched junction nucleotides: 7. The DNA for the CDR3 is TGTGCCAGTAGTACCCCGACAGGGGGAGGTGAAGCTTTCTTT. It translates to CASSTPTGGGEAFF.

The chain couples TRBV6-6 to TRBJ1-4, with D unclear. The CDR3 is 11 amino acids. Trimming took 2 bases from V and 14 from J, leaving 9 bases between them. CDR1 MNHNY and CDR2 SVGAGI come from the germline V gene (reference sequence). The DNA for the CDR3 is TGTGCCAGCAGTTACCATAATTGGCTGTTTTTT. Protein: CASSYHNWLFF.

The chain combines TRBV27 with TRBJ2-7, with 7 nucleotides matching TRBD2. The CDR3 contains 13 residues. Germline V gene lookup returns CDR1 MNHEY and CDR2 SMNVEV (reference sequence). J was trimmed by 2 bases and V by 10 bases; bases with no gene match: 8. CDR3 loop: CATRQRGAYEQYF. Here the CDR3 DNA reads TGTGCCACGCGGCAGCGGGGAGCCTACGAGCAGTACTTC.

The chain combines TRBV29-1 with TRBJ2-1; maybe TRBD1 (6 bases). V was cut by 4 bases and J by 8 bases, with 12 bases left in between. Germline CDR1 SQVTM, CDR2 ANQGSEA. The CDR3 has 12 residues. CDR3 nucleotide sequence: TGCAGCGTTGGAGGCAGGGGAGATGAGCAGTTCTTC. It codes for CSVGGRGDEQFF.

The genes are TRBV18 and TRBJ2-3; 12 positions match TRBD2. V dropped 6 bases and J dropped 4; count of bases not matched to a gene: 5. Germline values: CDR1 KGHSH, CDR2 LQKENI. This CDR3 region has 15 residues. The CDR3 DNA follows: TGTGCCAGCTCGAGGACTAGCGGGATCCCAGATACGCAGTATTTT. Translation: CASSRTSGIPDTQYF. Complete variable domain (other parts from reference TRBV18 and TRBJ2-3): NAGVMQNPRHLVRRRGQEARLRCSPMKGHSHVYWYRQLPEEGLKFMVYLQKENIIDESGMPKERFSAEFPKEGPSILRIQQVVRGDSAAYFCASSRTSGIPDTQYFGPGTRLTVL.

The chain has TRBV28 and TRBJ2-5; 7 nucleotides line up with TRBD1. Germline V lookup: CDR1 MDHEN, CDR2 SYDVKM. After removal of 6 bases from V and 6 bases from J, the junction contained 10 bases not matched to a gene. CDR3 length: 14 residues. CDR3 DNA sequence: TGTGCCAGCAGGTTTTGGACAGGCCATCAGACCCAGTACTTC. Protein sequence: CASRFWTGHQTQYF.

Comments on this clone: This CDR3 is also generated by other DNA sequences in the sample. The V gene is TRBV9, the J gene TRBJ2-1; the match to TRBD1 covers 7 bases. Looked up from germline, CDR1 is SGDLS and CDR2 is YYNGEE. The trim removed 4 bases at V and 4 bases at J, leaving 8 bases unmatched. This CDR3 has 15 amino acids. The CDR3 nucleotides read TGTGCCAGCAGCTCCCGGGACAGAACTTACAATGAGCAGTTCTTC. Residues: CASSSRDRTYNEQFF.

Regarding this clone: This sequence may be a read error, since a much larger clone differs from it by one base. The V call is TRBV7-9, the J call TRBJ1-2; 8 bases align to TRBD1. This CDR3 region has 14 residues. Germline-derived CDR1 and CDR2 are SEHNR and FQNEAQ (reference sequence). With V trimmed by 4 bases and J by 8 bases, 9 bases remained unmatched. The CDR3 nucleotides are TGTGCCAGCAGCTCGCGGACAGGGTGTGGAGGCTACACCTTC. This codes for CASSSRTGCGGYTF. The variable domain in full, with the rest retrieved from reference TRBV7-9 and TRBJ1-2, is DTGVSQNPRHKITKRGQNVTFRCDPISEHNRLYWYRQTLGQGPEFLTYFQNEAQLEKSRLLSDRFSAERPKGSFSTLEIQRTEQGDSAMYLCASSSRTGCGGYTFGSGTRLTVV.

V usage is TRBV2 and J usage is TRBJ2-1; 8 bases are shared with TRBD2. The CDR3 spans 13 residues. V shed 6 bases, J shed 6 bases, and the junction held 4 bases outside the gene matches. Germline V gene lookup returns CDR1 SNHLY and CDR2 FYNNEI. Written as DNA, the CDR3 is TGTGCCAGCAGCACCCGGGGGGGCAATGAGCAGTTCTTC. Protein product: CASSTRGGNEQFF. The full variable domain, in which reference TRBV2 and TRBJ2-1 provide the parts outside the CDR3, is EPEVTQTPSHQVTQMGQEVILRCVPISNHLYFYWYRQILGQKVEFLVSFYNNEISEKSEIFDDQFSVERPDGSNFTLKIRSTKLEDSAMYFCASSTRGGNEQFFGPGTRLTVL.

About this clone itself: The same CDR3 also results from other DNA sequences found in this sample. The chain combines TRBV25-1 with TRBJ1-3, with D possibly being TRBD1 (5 bases). The length of the CDR3 is 14 residues. Trimming shortened V by 1 base and J by 4 bases, and 8 bases separated the two germline ends. In germline, CDR1 is MGHDK, CDR2 SYGVNS. CDR3 in amino acids: CASSESGSGNTIYF. In DNA form, the CDR3 reads TGTGCCAGCAGTGAATCAGGGTCCGGAAACACCATATATTTT.

The chain has TRBV5-5 and TRBJ1-2, with TRBD1 identical over 7 bases. The V and J ends lost 4 bases and 2 bases, in that order; junction bases with no gene match: 8. Germline CDR1 is SGHKS and CDR2 is YYEKEE (reference sequence). This CDR3 region has 15 residues. CDR3 nucleotide sequence: TGTGCCAGCAGCCCAACGGGACAGAGGAACTATGGCTACACCTTC. The encoded protein is CASSPTGQRNYGYTF.

This clone was observed a few times. Different DNA sequences within this sample yield the same CDR3. This chain links TRBV28 with TRBJ1-5; 8 bases map to TRBD1. The CDR3 loop spans 14 amino acids. V shed 5 bases, J shed 1 base, and the junction held 1 base outside the gene matches. Per the germline V gene, CDR1 is MDHEN and CDR2 is SYDVKM. The CDR3 nucleotides read TGTGCCAGCAGTGCAGGGGGCAGCAATCAGCCCCAGCATTTT. Translated, it gives CASSAGGSNQPQHF.

The V and J genes are TRBV5-6 and TRBJ1-2, with D hard to call. Germline-derived CDR1 and CDR2 are SGHDT and YYEEEE. This CDR3 has 13 amino acids. V was clipped by 5 bases and J by 8 bases, with 16 bases between them. CDR3 sequence reads: CASSRTRESGYTF. The CDR3 DNA reads TGTGCCAGCAGTAGGACGAGGGAAAGCGGCTACACCTTC.

The V call is TRBV6-5, the J call TRBJ2-1, with D unclear. V lost 5 bases and J 1 base, leaving 6 bases between the germline ends. The CDR3 consists of 13 residues. Germline V gene lookup returns CDR1 MNHEY and CDR2 SVGAGI. CDR3 region: CASSKPSYNEQFF. DNA for the CDR3: TGTGCCAGCAGTAAACCGTCCTACAATGAGCAGTTCTTC.

The chain links TRBV28 to TRBJ1-1; D is uncertain. Trimming shortened V by 6 bases and J by 3 bases, and 11 bases separated the two germline ends. Per germline, CDR1 MDHEN and CDR2 SYDVKM. There are 13 residues in the CDR3. The CDR3 DNA is TGTGCCAGCAGGGTCCTCGGGGACACTGAAGCTTTCTTT. Translating gives CASRVLGDTEAFF.

The rearrangement joins TRBV18 to TRBJ1-1; perhaps TRBD1 as D (6 bases). Per germline, CDR1 KGHSH and CDR2 LQKENI. The CDR3 sequence is 15 residues long. Trimming took off 0 bases at V and 1 base at J, with 9 bases between the two ends. CDR3 in DNA: TGTGCCAGCTCACCACCTGGGACAAGGAACACTGAAGCTTTCTTT. This codes for CASSPPGTRNTEAFF.

This clone has just one count. The chain has TRBV19 and TRBJ2-2; D is ambiguous. The CDR3 extends over 15 amino acids. Germline CDR1 reads LNHDA; CDR2 reads SQIVND (reference sequence). V shed 2 bases and J shed 6 bases, with 13 bases lying between them. The CDR3 DNA follows: TGTGCCAGTAGTATACGCGGCACCGGCCCCGGGGAGCTGTTTTTT. Amino acid sequence: CASSIRGTGPGELFF.

The chain joins TRBV11-2 to TRBJ2-7, with D unclear. The CDR3 extends over 15 amino acids. CDR1 and CDR2 from the germline V gene are SGHAT and FQNNGV. V lost 2 bases and J 0 bases, leaving 11 bases between the germline ends. CDR3 sequence reads: CASSLNSDISYEQYF. CDR3 sequence (DNA): TGTGCCAGCAGCTTAAATTCAGATATCTCCTACGAGCAGTACTTC.

The rearrangement uses TRBV19 and TRBJ1-1, with D possibly TRBD1 on 5 matching bases. Germline V lookup: CDR1 LNHDA, CDR2 SQIVND (reference sequence). Trimming took 3 bases from V and 9 from J, leaving 11 bases between them. The CDR3 consists of 12 residues. CDR3 DNA: TGTGCCAGTAGTATTATTTTGGGGCAAGCTTTCTTT. Amino acid sequence: CASSIILGQAFF.

V and J are TRBV7-3 and TRBJ2-7; D unclear. CDR3 length: 14 residues. Germline values: CDR1 SGHTA, CDR2 FQGTGA. V lost 5 bases to trimming and J lost 3 bases, with 14 bases between them. The CDR3 loop is CASSLGAPNYEQYF. For the CDR3, the DNA is TGTGCCAGCAGCCTCGGAGCACCAAACTACGAGCAGTACTTC.